Shown below are 25 T cell receptor beta chains from a single sample sequenced in a study of T cells in Graves' hyperthyroidism and ophthalmopathy. TCR beta CDR3 regions were amplified from RNA. First-round RT-PCR targeting the TCR CDR3 was performed with the HTBI primer set. TCRdb passed the multiplex PCR reads through MiXCR, listing each CDR3 protein once. The sample holds under 300,000 distinct CDR3 sequences; 13% to 15% are singletons and the top ten take roughly 31%. Sequences were obtained from blood. These TCRs come from a woman between 50 and 59 years old with Graves' hyperthyroidism that later progressed to Graves' ophthalmopathy.

CDR3 sequence: CATNGLAGSNTGELFF. In DNA, the CDR3 is TGTGCCACAAATGGACTAGCGGGATCGAACACCGGGGAGCTGTTTTTT. The chain couples TRBV28 to TRBJ2-2; 12 nucleotides match TRBD2. Germline V gene lookup returns CDR1 MDHEN and CDR2 SYDVKM. V shed 10 bases and J 0 bases; nucleotides not matched to a gene: 6. The CDR3 extends over 16 amino acids. Supplemented by reference TRBV28 and TRBJ2-2, the full variable domain reads DVKVTQSSRYLVKRTGEKVFLECVQDMDHENMFWYRQDPGLGLRLIYFSYDVKMKEKGDIPEGYSVSREKKERFSLILESASTNQTSMYLCATNGLAGSNTGELFFGEGSRLTVL.

This clonotype showed up many times. CDR3 DNA: TGTGCCAGCAGTTCCTTACAGGACTTCTCCTACAATGAGCAGTTCTTC. Translating gives CASSSLQDFSYNEQFF. The chain couples TRBV6-5 to TRBJ2-1; D is possibly TRBD1 or TRBD2 (5 bases each). Per the germline V gene, CDR1 is MNHEY and CDR2 is SVGAGI. The germline V and J ends were trimmed by 4 bases and 0 bases, with 13 bases remaining between them. The CDR3 is made up of 16 amino acids.

This clonotype was observed many times. V and J are TRBV30 and TRBJ2-2; possibly TRBD1 or TRBD2 for D (5 bases each). Trimming stripped 0 bases from V and 6 bases from J, with 11 bases between. Looked up from germline, CDR1 is GTSNPN and CDR2 is SVGIG (reference sequence). The CDR3 covers 14 residues. The CDR3 is CAWSVGVGAGELFF. Here the CDR3 DNA reads TGTGCCTGGAGTGTGGGGGTGGGGGCCGGGGAGCTGTTTTTT. Filled out from reference TRBV30 and TRBJ2-2, the complete variable domain reads SQTIHQWPATLVQPVGSPLSLECTVEGTSNPNLYWYRQAAGRGLQLLFYSVGIGQISSEVPQNLSASRPQDRQFILSSKKLLLSDSGFYLCAWSVGVGAGELFFGEGSRLTVL.

J is TRBJ2-1 and V is TRBV7-2; TRBD2 aligns across 11 bases. This CDR3 region has 16 residues. The ends lost 4 bases at V and 8 bases at J; junction bases unmatched: 10. In germline, CDR1 is SGHTA, CDR2 FQGNSA. The CDR3 protein is CASSWILAGVVYEQFF. DNA of the CDR3: TGTGCCAGCAGCTGGATACTAGCGGGAGTAGTGTATGAGCAGTTCTTC. The full variable domain, with the rest looked up from reference TRBV7-2 and TRBJ2-1, is GAGVSQSPSNKVTEKGKDVELRCDPISGHTALYWYRQSLGQGLEFLIYFQGNSAPDKSGLPSDRFSAERTGGSVSTLTIQRTQQEDSAVYLCASSWILAGVVYEQFFGPGTRLTVL.

This clonotype was seen many times. V is TRBV20-1 and J is TRBJ2-3; TRBD2 might be the D (5 bases). In germline, CDR1 is DFQATT, CDR2 SNEGSKA (reference sequence). The V gene lost 5 bases and the J gene lost 5 bases, with 17 bases spanning the gap. The CDR3 has 14 residues. This CDR3 reads CSAHSRGRRDTQYF. CDR3 coding DNA: TGCAGTGCTCACTCTAGAGGGAGAAGAGATACGCAGTATTTT.

This clonotype was detected many times. The V and J genes are TRBV27 and TRBJ2-7, with TRBD1 matching 11 bases. In germline, CDR1 is MNHEY, CDR2 SMNVEV (reference sequence). Unmatched junction bases numbered 7, after V lost 6 bases and J lost 6 bases. The CDR3 totals 14 residues. The CDR3 bases are TGTGCCAGCAGCCTTTCCGGGACAGGGGGCGAGCAGTACTTC. This sequence encodes CASSLSGTGGEQYF.

This clonotype was seen many times. The chain joins TRBV30 to TRBJ1-2, with TRBD1 as a possible D gene (6 bases). Germline loops: CDR1 GTSNPN, CDR2 SVGIG (reference sequence). Trimming took 3 bases from V and 5 from J, leaving 19 bases between them. The length of the CDR3 is 15 residues. CDR3 region: CAWSRLDSSGYGYTF. The CDR3 coding sequence is TGTGCCTGGAGCCGCTTGGACAGTTCCGGTTATGGCTACACCTTC. The full variable domain, completed using reference TRBV30 and TRBJ1-2, is SQTIHQWPATLVQPVGSPLSLECTVEGTSNPNLYWYRQAAGRGLQLLFYSVGIGQISSEVPQNLSASRPQDRQFILSSKKLLLSDSGFYLCAWSRLDSSGYGYTFGSGTRLTVV.

This clonotype was observed at least ten times. CDR3 nucleotides: TGTGCCAGCTCACATTACAATGAGCAGTTCTTC. As protein: CASSHYNEQFF. This chain joins TRBV18 and TRBJ2-1; D unclear. V dropped 4 bases and J dropped 4 bases, with 2 bases sitting between them. Looked up from germline, CDR1 is KGHSH and CDR2 is LQKENI. The CDR3 contains 11 residues. The whole variable domain, remainder taken from reference TRBV18 and TRBJ2-1, is NAGVMQNPRHLVRRRGQEARLRCSPMKGHSHVYWYRQLPEEGLKFMVYLQKENIIDESGMPKERFSAEFPKEGPSILRIQQVVRGDSAAYFCASSHYNEQFFGPGTRLTVL.

Many counts were recorded for this clonotype. This rearrangement joins TRBV12-3 or TRBV12-4 to TRBJ2-1; D possibly corresponds to TRBD2 (5 bases). V dropped 2 bases and J dropped 5 bases, with 7 bases sitting between them. This CDR3 contains 13 residues. The CDR3 DNA sequence: TGTGCCAGCAGTTTACGGGGAAACAATGAGCAGTTCTTC. Translating gives CASSLRGNNEQFF.

The table lists this clonotype with a count of one. The chain has TRBV27 and TRBJ1-2, with D perhaps matching TRBD1 (5 bases). The CDR3 runs to 14 residues. CDR1 is MNHEY, CDR2 SMNVEV, per germline (reference sequence). Trimming took off 3 bases at V and 3 bases at J, with 11 bases between the two ends. The CDR3 sequence: CASSLSGRHYGYTF. Here the CDR3 DNA reads TGTGCCAGCAGTTTGTCGGGGCGCCACTATGGCTACACCTTC.

This clonotype was seen only a few times. One base away lies a much larger clone, so this may be a sequencing read error. V is TRBV20-1 and J is TRBJ2-3; D possibly matches TRBD1 or TRBD2 (5 bases each). V was shortened by 5 bases and J by 1 base, with 19 bases between the two germline ends. The CDR3 consists of 16 residues. Germline CDR1 and CDR2: DFQATT and SNEGSKA (reference sequence). CDR3 protein: CSAPNMGTGCTDTQYF. CDR3 DNA sequence: TGCAGTGCTCCTAATATGGGGACGGGGTGCACAGATACGCAGTATTTT.

This clonotype was seen many times. This chain uses TRBV12-3 or TRBV12-4 with TRBJ2-3; 7 nucleotides align to TRBD1. V gave up 3 bases and J gave up 3 bases; unmatched junction bases: 6. CDR3 length: 15 residues. DNA for the CDR3: TGTGCCAGCAGTTTTCGACAGGGTAGGACAGATACGCAGTATTTT. Its protein is CASSFRQGRTDTQYF.

This clonotype appeared many times. The rearrangement links TRBV28 to TRBJ2-7, with a possible D match to TRBD1 (7 bases). The germline gives CDR1 MDHEN, CDR2 SYDVKM. V lost 6 bases and J lost 4, with 19 bases in between. The length of the CDR3 is 15 residues. CDR3 sequence: CASSDTTGEVYEQYF. The DNA of the CDR3 is TGTGCCAGCAGCGACACCACAGGGGAGGTGTACGAGCAGTACTTC. Complete variable domain (other parts from reference TRBV28 and TRBJ2-7): DVKVTQSSRYLVKRTGEKVFLECVQDMDHENMFWYRQDPGLGLRLIYFSYDVKMKEKGDIPEGYSVSREKKERFSLILESASTNQTSMYLCASSDTTGEVYEQYFGPGTRLTVT.

This clonotype has a count of ten or more. V usage is TRBV20-1 and J usage is TRBJ2-1; TRBD2 might be the D (6 bases). Germline V gene lookup returns CDR1 DFQATT and CDR2 SNEGSKA (reference sequence). This CDR3 contains 15 residues. V was shortened by 3 bases and J by 0 bases, with 12 bases between the two germline ends. CDR3 region: CSASTMEGSYNEQFF. Written as DNA, the CDR3 is TGCAGTGCTAGTACGATGGAGGGCTCCTACAATGAGCAGTTCTTC.

The chain couples TRBV14 to TRBJ2-3; D is perhaps TRBD2 (6 bases). The CDR3 loop spans 17 amino acids. Germline assignment: CDR1 SGHDN and CDR2 FVKESK. Trimming pared 2 bases from V and 4 bases from J, leaving 19 bases between. The CDR3 bases are TGTGCCAGCAGCCAACACCCTCTCGGGACTTCCTCAGATACGCAGTATTTT. It encodes CASSQHPLGTSSDTQYF. Using reference TRBV14 and TRBJ2-3 for the parts outside the CDR3, the full variable domain is EAGVTQFPSHSVIEKGQTVTLRCDPISGHDNLYWYRRVMGKEIKFLLHFVKESKQDESGMPNNRFLAERTGGTYSTLKVQPAELEDSGVYFCASSQHPLGTSSDTQYFGPGTRLTVL.

The chain links TRBV7-9 to TRBJ1-1; unclear D gene. Germline lookup yields CDR1 SEHNR and CDR2 FQNEAQ (reference sequence). CDR3 length: 13 amino acids. The V end was cut by 1 base, the J end by 8 bases, with 11 bases between. This CDR3 is CASSLGEGGEAFF. The CDR3 DNA is TGTGCCAGCAGCTTAGGAGAGGGAGGCGAAGCTTTCTTT.

The chain employs TRBV28 and TRBJ1-1; D is perhaps TRBD1 (6 bases). V was shortened by 1 base and J by 10 bases, with 16 bases between the two germline ends. The CDR3 totals 14 residues. CDR1 is MDHEN, CDR2 SYDVKM, per germline. CDR3: CASSLLGGKDRAFF. CDR3 coding DNA: TGTGCCAGCAGTTTATTAGGGGGGAAGGATAGAGCTTTCTTT.

This clonotype has a handful of counts. The CDR3 nucleotides are TGTGCCAGCAGTTATAGGGGAAACACCTACGAGCAGTACTTC. Translation gives CASSYRGNTYEQYF. The V gene is TRBV6-1, the J gene TRBJ2-7; D might be TRBD1 (5 bases). V was cut by 5 bases and J by 2 bases, with 13 bases left in between. Germline CDR1 is MNHNS and CDR2 is SASEGT. The CDR3 is made up of 14 amino acids.

This clonotype was found many times. The chain has TRBV12-3 or TRBV12-4 and TRBJ2-7, with 9 bases lining up with TRBD1. Trimming cost V 5 bases and J 3 bases; bases outside gene matches: 5. The CDR3 has 14 residues. CDR3 nucleotide sequence: TGTGCCAGCAGTCCGGGACAGGGAGTCTACGAGCAGTACTTC. Translated: CASSPGQGVYEQYF.

As concerns this clonotype: A much larger clone is a single base away; this may be a read error. Without the conserved terminal phenylalanine or tryptophan, this CDR3 likely stems from a read error. The V gene is TRBV15, the J gene TRBJ2-5, with a possible D match to TRBD2 (6 bases). The CDR3 spans 14 residues. The germline V and J ends were trimmed by 6 bases and 5 bases, with 16 bases remaining between them. CDR1 is LNHNV and CDR2 is YYDKDF in the germline V gene (reference sequence). The CDR3 coding sequence is TGTGCCACCAGTTGCTGCGGGGTATGGGAGACCCAGTACCTC. It translates to CATSCCGVWETQYL.

The chain recombines TRBV19 with TRBJ2-6; D might be TRBD2 (5 bases). The CDR3 contains 19 residues. Deletions cut 0 bases from V and 0 bases from J, with 15 bases between. Per germline, CDR1 LNHDA and CDR2 SQIVND (reference sequence). This chain's CDR3 is CASSIDGPGLTSGANVLTF. The CDR3 DNA follows: TGTGCCAGTAGTATAGACGGGCCAGGACTTACCTCTGGGGCCAACGTCCTGACTTTC.

This clonotype has ten or more counts. This chain's CDR3 is CASSSELNPSRPYEQYF. The CDR3 nucleotides are TGTGCCAGCAGTTCAGAACTCAACCCCTCGAGGCCCTACGAGCAGTACTTC. The V gene is TRBV28, the J gene TRBJ2-7; D not resolved. Trimming left V 4 bases short and J 2 bases short, with 21 bases between. The CDR3 sequence is 17 residues long. CDR1 and CDR2 (germline): MDHEN, SYDVKM.

This clonotype appeared many times. The rearrangement uses TRBV15 and TRBJ1-2; TRBD1 aligns across 7 bases. Per the germline V gene, CDR1 is LNHNV and CDR2 is YYDKDF (reference sequence). V lost 3 bases and J lost 7; bases outside the gene matches: 8. The CDR3 is 14 amino acids. Written as DNA, the CDR3 is TGTGCCACCAGCAGCCGACGGACAGGTCTTGGCTACACCTTC. Protein: CATSSRRTGLGYTF.

The CDR3 here is CASSQDNKGEQFF. CDR3 DNA: TGTGCCAGCAGCCAGGATAACAAAGGTGAGCAGTTCTTC. This sequence joins TRBV3-1 and TRBJ2-1; D gene ambiguous. Germline V gene sequence: CDR1 LGHDT, CDR2 YNNKEL (reference sequence). The CDR3 totals 13 residues. V was trimmed by 3 bases and J by 9 bases, leaving 12 bases between them.

This clonotype appeared many times. The chain is built from TRBV6-1 and TRBJ2-1, with unresolved D. The ends were cut back, 6 bases at V and 5 bases at J, with 20 bases in the middle. This CDR3 contains 16 residues. Germline CDR1 reads MNHNS; CDR2 reads SASEGT. This CDR3 is CASSPVSRPVHNEQFF. CDR3 DNA sequence: TGTGCCAGCAGCCCCGTTAGTCGGCCAGTACACAATGAGCAGTTCTTC.